These 20 T cell receptor beta chains were sequenced from one sample in a study of T-cell reconstitution after alpha-beta-depleted transplantation in children. This sample's TCRbeta library carried unique molecular identifier barcodes. TCRdb analysed the PCR reads with MiXCR anew, one entry per CDR3 protein. The profile covers hundreds of thousands of distinct CDR3 sequences, with about 9.5% appearing a single time and over 5.5% taken by the ten largest. This specimen was PBMCs from the stem cell graft donor, taken from the stem cell graft. These TCRs come from a human donor who donated a stem cell graft to a child with acute lymphoblastic leukemia.

The rearrangement joins TRBV27 to TRBJ1-2; 9 bases fit TRBD1. The V and J ends lost 5 bases and 7 bases, in that order; junction bases with no gene match: 14. Germline V gene sequence: CDR1 MNHEY, CDR2 SMNVEV (reference sequence). The CDR3 consists of 16 residues. CDR3 loop: CASSPTLQGAQFGYTF. The CDR3, as DNA: TGTGCCAGCAGTCCAACGCTACAGGGGGCTCAGTTTGGCTACACCTTC.

This clonotype came up many times. The chain has TRBV21-1 and TRBJ1-1; the table's D call of TRBD1 was not tested on the DNA. TRBV21-1 is annotated as a pseudogene. The CDR3 totals 16 residues. CDR3 nucleotides: TGTGCCAGCAGCAAAGCTGGGGCAGGGATAAACACTGAAGCTTTCTTT. Translated, it gives CASSKAGAGINTEAFF.

This clonotype occurred many times. The rearrangement links TRBV6-2 or TRBV6-3 to TRBJ2-1; D is unclear. The V gene lost 2 bases and the J gene lost 8 bases, with 4 bases spanning the gap. The CDR3 is made up of 11 amino acids. Germline CDR1 and CDR2: MNHEY and SVGEGT. The CDR3 coding sequence is TGTGCCAGCAGTTACCTAGATGAGCAGTTCTTC. Amino acid sequence: CASSYLDEQFF.

This clonotype was found many times. The J gene is TRBJ2-1, the V gene TRBV14; D ambiguous. Germline values: CDR1 SGHDN, CDR2 FVKESK. The CDR3 extends over 12 amino acids. Trimming cost V 0 bases and J 6 bases, with 3 bases left between them. CDR3 residues: CASSQDTNEQFF. CDR3 DNA sequence: TGTGCCAGCAGCCAAGATACCAATGAGCAGTTCTTC.

This chain connects TRBV5-1 to TRBJ1-6; D is unclear. The germline gives CDR1 SGHRS, CDR2 YFSETQ. The CDR3 covers 17 residues. V lost 0 bases and J lost 8, with 18 bases in between. The CDR3 DNA reads TGCGCCAGCAGCTTGGCAGGAGGGTTCAACGTTTATTCACCCCTCCACTTT. It translates to CASSLAGGFNVYSPLHF.

This clonotype has ten or more counts. V and J are TRBV12-3 or TRBV12-4 and TRBJ2-6; a weak D match, TRBD2 (6 bases). CDR3 length equals 15 residues. Trimming shortened V by 3 bases and J by 3 bases, and 9 bases separated the two germline ends. CDR3 DNA: TGTGCCAGCAGTTTTGGAGGGGTTGGGGCCAACGTCCTGACTTTC. Its protein product is CASSFGGVGANVLTF.

This chain connects TRBV7-9 to TRBJ2-5, with 7 positions matching TRBD1. V trimming: 7 bases; J trimming: 1 base; junction bases outside the gene matches: 6. Germline CDR1 SEHNR, CDR2 FQNEAQ (reference sequence). The CDR3 extends over 14 amino acids. The CDR3 sequence: CASKLGTAQETQYF. CDR3 nucleotides: TGTGCCAGCAAACTTGGGACAGCCCAAGAGACCCAGTACTTC.

This clonotype was seen many times. V gene TRBV25-1 combines with J gene TRBJ2-5; 9 bases are a match to TRBD2. Trimming removed 4 bases from V and 1 base from J; junction bases left unmatched: 7. In germline, CDR1 is MGHDK, CDR2 SYGVNS. This CDR3 has 16 residues. As DNA, the CDR3 is TGTGCCAGCAGTGTCCGGCGAGCGGGGGGCCAAGAGACCCAGTACTTC. Its protein is CASSVRRAGGQETQYF.

Only a few counts were recorded for this clonotype. This chain connects TRBV7-9 to TRBJ2-1; 8 bases are shared with TRBD2. The germline V gene encodes CDR1 SEHNR and CDR2 FQNEAQ (reference sequence). The V and J ends lost 5 bases and 6 bases, in that order; junction bases with no gene match: 9. The CDR3 length is 15 residues. CDR3 nucleotide sequence: TGTGCCAGCAGCCCACTTGGGACTAGGCCCAATGAGCAGTTCTTC. It translates to CASSPLGTRPNEQFF.

This clonotype has just a few counts. The chain employs TRBV5-1 and TRBJ1-1, with 9 bases lining up with TRBD1. CDR3 length: 13 residues. The germline V gene has CDR1 SGHRS and CDR2 YFSETQ. J lost 2 bases, V lost 9 bases, and 5 bases had no gene match. CDR3 DNA: TGCGCCACCAAGGACAGGGGAAACACTGAAGCTTTCTTT. As protein: CATKDRGNTEAFF. The complete variable domain, with remaining parts taken from reference TRBV5-1 and TRBJ1-1, reads KAGVTQTPRYLIKTRGQQVTLSCSPISGHRSVSWYQQTPGQGLQFLFEYFSETQRNKGNFPGRFSGRQFSNSRSEMNVSTLELGDSALYLCATKDRGNTEAFFGQGTRLTVV.

This clonotype was seen more than once but under ten times. The chain has TRBV7-9 and TRBJ2-1, with D unclear. Trimming stripped 3 bases from V and 9 bases from J, with 9 bases between. The V gene's germline CDR1 is SEHNR and CDR2 FQNEAQ (reference sequence). This CDR3 comprises 12 residues. As DNA, the CDR3 is TGTGCCAGCAGCTTTCTCCCGAGTGAGCAGTTCTTC. The encoded protein is CASSFLPSEQFF.

The chain employs TRBV10-3 and TRBJ1-6; 8 bases fit TRBD1. V trimming: 3 bases; J trimming: 8 bases; junction bases outside the gene matches: 9. The CDR3 loop spans 16 amino acids. Germline V gene sequence: CDR1 ENHRY, CDR2 SYGVKD. The CDR3 region is CAISEPQGAQDSPLHF. CDR3 DNA: TGTGCCATCAGTGAACCCCAGGGGGCCCAAGATTCACCCCTCCACTTT.

This clonotype has only a few counts. The J gene is TRBJ2-5, the V gene TRBV4-1; 7 nucleotides agree with TRBD1. CDR1 and CDR2 from the germline V gene are MGHRA and YSYEKL. Trimming took 5 bases from V and 5 from J; bases not matched to a gene: 8. This CDR3 comprises 14 residues. CDR3 DNA: TGCGCCAGCAGCATCCAGACAGGGACGGAGACCCAGTACTTC. Translating it yields CASSIQTGTETQYF.

This clonotype was counted between two and nine times. This chain connects TRBV10-3 to TRBJ1-4; 8 bases are a match to TRBD1. CDR3 length: 18 residues. The germline V gene encodes CDR1 ENHRY and CDR2 SYGVKD. The ends lost 2 bases at V and 5 bases at J; junction bases unmatched: 13. DNA of the CDR3: TGTGCCATCAGTGAGCCGCCAGGGGGCCTTCAACTAAATGAAAAACTGTTTTTT. Protein sequence: CAISEPPGGLQLNEKLFF.

This clonotype was seen only a few times. The chain employs TRBV30 and TRBJ1-1; D unresolved. V was shortened by 2 bases and J by 0 bases, with 7 bases between the two germline ends. The CDR3 length is 13 residues. Germline V gene sequence: CDR1 GTSNPN, CDR2 SVGIG (reference sequence). CDR3 amino acids: CAWSNGMNTEAFF. CDR3 sequence (DNA): TGTGCCTGGAGTAACGGAATGAACACTGAAGCTTTCTTT.

The V gene is TRBV28, the J gene TRBJ1-1; no clear D gene. The CDR3 is 12 residues long. The germline gives CDR1 MDHEN, CDR2 SYDVKM. The V end lost 7 bases, the J end lost 1 base, and 7 bases lay between the germline ends. The CDR3 bases are TGTGCCAGCAACAGTCGGAACACTGAAGCTTTCTTT. It codes for CASNSRNTEAFF.

This clonotype occurred many times. The chain links TRBV20-1 to TRBJ2-1; 9 bases are shared with TRBD1. The CDR3 contains 15 residues. Germline-derived CDR1 and CDR2 are DFQATT and SNEGSKA (reference sequence). V lost 6 bases and J lost 4; bases outside the gene matches: 10. Written as DNA, the CDR3 is TGCAGTGCGCCAACCCCGGGGACAGGGTACAATGAGCAGTTCTTC. It specifies CSAPTPGTGYNEQFF.

In this sample, this clonotype turned up a few times. The rearrangement links TRBV27 to TRBJ2-7; D unresolved. The CDR3 has 13 residues. Germline V gives CDR1 MNHEY, CDR2 SMNVEV (reference sequence). Trimming cost V 2 bases and J 0 bases, with 5 bases left between them. The CDR3 DNA reads TGTGCCAGCAGTTTAATTCCCTCCTACGAGCAGTACTTC. Its protein is CASSLIPSYEQYF.

This clonotype appeared many times. The CDR3 region is CSVETRDRGSYEQYF. The CDR3, as DNA: TGCAGCGTTGAAACCCGGGACAGGGGCTCGTACGAGCAGTACTTC. The chain recombines TRBV29-1 with TRBJ2-7; 10 bases map to TRBD1. Germline values: CDR1 SQVTM, CDR2 ANQGSEA. The CDR3 runs to 15 residues. V trimming: 2 bases; J trimming: 4 bases; junction bases outside the gene matches: 8.

This clonotype was recorded many times. The chain uses TRBV5-1 and TRBJ2-1; TRBD2 matches 7 bases. The CDR3 covers 16 residues. V lost 0 bases, J lost 4 bases, and 7 bases stayed unmatched. CDR1 and CDR2 (germline): SGHRS, YFSETQ. The chain's CDR3 is CASSLEGSGWYNEQFF. CDR3 DNA: TGCGCCAGCAGCTTGGAAGGTAGCGGGTGGTACAATGAGCAGTTCTTC.